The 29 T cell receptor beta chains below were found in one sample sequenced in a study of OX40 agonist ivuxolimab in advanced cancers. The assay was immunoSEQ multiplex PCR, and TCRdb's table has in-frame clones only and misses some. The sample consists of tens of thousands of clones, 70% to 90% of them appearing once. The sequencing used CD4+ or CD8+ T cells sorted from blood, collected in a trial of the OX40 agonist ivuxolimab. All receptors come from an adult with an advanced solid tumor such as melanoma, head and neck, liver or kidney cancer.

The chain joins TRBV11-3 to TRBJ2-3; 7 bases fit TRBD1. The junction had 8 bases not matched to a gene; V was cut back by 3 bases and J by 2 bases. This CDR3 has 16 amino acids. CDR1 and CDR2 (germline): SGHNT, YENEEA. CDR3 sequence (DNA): TGTGCCAGCAGCTTTCGTATCGGGACAGACACAGATACGCAGTATTTT. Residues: CASSFRIGTDTDTQYF.

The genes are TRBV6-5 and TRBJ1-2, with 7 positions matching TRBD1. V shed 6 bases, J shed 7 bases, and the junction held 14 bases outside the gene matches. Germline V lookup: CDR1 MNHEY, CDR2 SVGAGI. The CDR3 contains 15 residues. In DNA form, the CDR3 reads TGTGCCAGCAGCTACCTCCAGACAGGGTGGGGTGGCTACACCTTC. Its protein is CASSYLQTGWGGYTF.

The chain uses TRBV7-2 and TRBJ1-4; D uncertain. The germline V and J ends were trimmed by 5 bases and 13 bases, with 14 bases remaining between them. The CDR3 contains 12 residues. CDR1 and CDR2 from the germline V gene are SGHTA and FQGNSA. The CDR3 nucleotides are TGTGCCAGCAGCCCAGGCCCCGGAGGACTGTTTTTT. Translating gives CASSPGPGGLFF.

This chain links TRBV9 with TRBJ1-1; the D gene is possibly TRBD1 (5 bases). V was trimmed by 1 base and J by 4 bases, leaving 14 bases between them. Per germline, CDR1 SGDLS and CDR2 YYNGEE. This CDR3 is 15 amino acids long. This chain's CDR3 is CASSVSLGAGTEAFF. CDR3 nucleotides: TGTGCCAGCAGCGTATCATTAGGGGCGGGCACTGAAGCTTTCTTT.

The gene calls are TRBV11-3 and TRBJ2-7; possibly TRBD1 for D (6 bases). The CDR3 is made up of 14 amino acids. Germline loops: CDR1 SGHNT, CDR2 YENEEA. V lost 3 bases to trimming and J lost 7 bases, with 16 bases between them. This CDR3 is CASSLGQRRLEQYF. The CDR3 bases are TGTGCCAGCAGCTTGGGACAACGACGACTAGAGCAGTACTTC.

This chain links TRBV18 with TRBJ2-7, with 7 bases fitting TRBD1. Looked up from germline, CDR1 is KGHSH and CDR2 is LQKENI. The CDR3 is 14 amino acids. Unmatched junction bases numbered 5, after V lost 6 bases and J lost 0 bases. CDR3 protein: CASSRGTVSYEQYF. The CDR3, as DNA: TGTGCCAGCTCCAGGGGGACAGTCTCCTACGAGCAGTACTTC.

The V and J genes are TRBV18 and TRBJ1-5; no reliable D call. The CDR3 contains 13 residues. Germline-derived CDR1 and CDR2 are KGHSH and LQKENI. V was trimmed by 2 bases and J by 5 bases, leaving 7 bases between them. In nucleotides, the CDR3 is TGTGCCAGCTCACCATCCCCCGATCAGCCCCAGCATTTT. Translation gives CASSPSPDQPQHF. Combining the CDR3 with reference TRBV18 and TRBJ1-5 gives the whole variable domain NAGVMQNPRHLVRRRGQEARLRCSPMKGHSHVYWYRQLPEEGLKFMVYLQKENIIDESGMPKERFSAEFPKEGPSILRIQQVVRGDSAAYFCASSPSPDQPQHFGDGTRLSIL.

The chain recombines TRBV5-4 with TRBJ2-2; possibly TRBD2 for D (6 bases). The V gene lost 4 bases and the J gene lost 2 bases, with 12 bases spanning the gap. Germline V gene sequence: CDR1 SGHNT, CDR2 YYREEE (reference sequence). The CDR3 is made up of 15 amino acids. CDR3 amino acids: CASSAGTFNTGELFF. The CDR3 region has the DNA TGTGCCAGCAGCGCAGGGACTTTCAACACCGGGGAGCTGTTTTTT.

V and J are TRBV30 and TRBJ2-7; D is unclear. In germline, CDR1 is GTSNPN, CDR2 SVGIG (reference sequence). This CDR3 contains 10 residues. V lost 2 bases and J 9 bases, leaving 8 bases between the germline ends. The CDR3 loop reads CAWSRERQYF. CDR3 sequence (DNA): TGTGCCTGGAGTCGCGAGCGGCAGTACTTC.

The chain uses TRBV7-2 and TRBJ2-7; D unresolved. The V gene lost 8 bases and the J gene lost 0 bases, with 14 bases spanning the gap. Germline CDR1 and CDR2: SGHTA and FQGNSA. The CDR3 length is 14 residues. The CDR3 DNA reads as TGTGCCAGCTCCCCCTCGTCAAGCTCCTACGAGCAGTACTTC. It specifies CASSPSSSSYEQYF.

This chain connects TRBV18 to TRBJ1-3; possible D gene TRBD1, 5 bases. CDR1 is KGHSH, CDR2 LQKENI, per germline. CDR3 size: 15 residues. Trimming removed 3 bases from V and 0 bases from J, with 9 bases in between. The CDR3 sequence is CASSPGHSSGNTIYF. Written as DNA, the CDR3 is TGTGCCAGCTCACCGGGGCATAGCTCTGGAAACACCATATATTTT.

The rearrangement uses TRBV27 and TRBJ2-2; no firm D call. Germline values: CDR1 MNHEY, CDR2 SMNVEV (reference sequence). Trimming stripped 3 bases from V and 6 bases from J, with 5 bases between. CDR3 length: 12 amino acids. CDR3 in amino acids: CASSFGPGELFF. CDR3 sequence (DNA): TGTGCCAGCAGTTTTGGTCCCGGGGAGCTGTTTTTT.

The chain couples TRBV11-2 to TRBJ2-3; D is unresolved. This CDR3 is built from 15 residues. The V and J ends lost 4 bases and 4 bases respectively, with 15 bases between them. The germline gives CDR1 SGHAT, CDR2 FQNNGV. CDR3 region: CASSSPRLSPDTQYF. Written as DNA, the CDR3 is TGTGCCAGCAGCTCTCCCCGCCTCAGCCCAGATACGCAGTATTTT.

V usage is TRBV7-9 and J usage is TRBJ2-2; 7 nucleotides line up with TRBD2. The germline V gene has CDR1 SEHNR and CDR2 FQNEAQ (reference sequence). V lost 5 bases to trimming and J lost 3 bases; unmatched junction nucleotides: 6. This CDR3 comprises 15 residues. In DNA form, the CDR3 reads TGTGCCAGCAGCCCCTTGGGAGGGGACACCGGGGAGCTGTTTTTT. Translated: CASSPLGGDTGELFF.

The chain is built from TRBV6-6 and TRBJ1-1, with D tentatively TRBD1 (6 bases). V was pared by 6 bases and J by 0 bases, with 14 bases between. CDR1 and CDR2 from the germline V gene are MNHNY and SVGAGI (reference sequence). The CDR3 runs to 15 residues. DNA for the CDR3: TGTGCCAGCAGAGATAGGACAGCCATGAACACTGAAGCTTTCTTT. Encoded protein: CASRDRTAMNTEAFF.

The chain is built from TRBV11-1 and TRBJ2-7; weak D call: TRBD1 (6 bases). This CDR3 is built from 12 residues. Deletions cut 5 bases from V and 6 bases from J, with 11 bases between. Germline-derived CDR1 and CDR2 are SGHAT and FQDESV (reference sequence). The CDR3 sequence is CASSVDSSEQYF. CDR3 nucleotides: TGTGCCAGCAGCGTGGACAGCTCCGAGCAGTACTTC.

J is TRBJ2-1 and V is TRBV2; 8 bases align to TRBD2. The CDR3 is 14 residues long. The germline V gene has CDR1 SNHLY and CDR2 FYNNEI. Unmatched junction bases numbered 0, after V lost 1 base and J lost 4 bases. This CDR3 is CASSEGLAYNEQFF. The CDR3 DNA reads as TGTGCCAGCAGTGAAGGACTAGCGTACAATGAGCAGTTCTTC.

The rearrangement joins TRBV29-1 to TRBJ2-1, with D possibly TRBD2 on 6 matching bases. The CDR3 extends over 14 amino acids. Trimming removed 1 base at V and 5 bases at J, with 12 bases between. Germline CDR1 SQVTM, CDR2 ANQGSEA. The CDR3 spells CSVEVTGSNNEQFF. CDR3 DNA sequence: TGCAGCGTTGAAGTTACCGGGAGCAACAATGAGCAGTTCTTC.

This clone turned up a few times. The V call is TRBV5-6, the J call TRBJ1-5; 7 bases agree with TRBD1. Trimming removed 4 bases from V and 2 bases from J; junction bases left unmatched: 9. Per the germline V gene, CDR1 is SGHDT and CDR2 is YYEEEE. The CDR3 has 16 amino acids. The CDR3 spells CASSRRQGEGNQPQHF. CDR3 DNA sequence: TGTGCCAGCAGCCGCCGACAGGGTGAGGGCAATCAGCCCCAGCATTTT.

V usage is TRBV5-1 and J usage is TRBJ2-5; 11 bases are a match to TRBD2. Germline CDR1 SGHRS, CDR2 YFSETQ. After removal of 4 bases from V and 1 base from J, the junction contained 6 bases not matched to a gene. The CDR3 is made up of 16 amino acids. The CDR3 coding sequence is TGCGCCAGCAGCATGTCTAGCGGGGGGTTCCAAGAGACCCAGTACTTC. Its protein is CASSMSSGGFQETQYF.

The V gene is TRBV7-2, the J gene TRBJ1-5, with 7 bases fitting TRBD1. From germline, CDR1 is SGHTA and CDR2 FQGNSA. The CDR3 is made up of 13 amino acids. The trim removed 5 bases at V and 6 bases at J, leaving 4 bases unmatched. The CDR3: CASSTYRGQPQHF. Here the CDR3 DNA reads TGTGCCAGCAGCACCTACAGGGGTCAGCCCCAGCATTTT.

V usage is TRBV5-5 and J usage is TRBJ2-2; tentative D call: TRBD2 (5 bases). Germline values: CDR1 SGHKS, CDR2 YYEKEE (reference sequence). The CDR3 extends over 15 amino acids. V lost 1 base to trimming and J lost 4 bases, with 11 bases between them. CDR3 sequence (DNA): TGTGCCAGCAGCTTGCGCAGCGGAGCCACCGGGGAGCTGTTTTTT. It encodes CASSLRSGATGELFF.

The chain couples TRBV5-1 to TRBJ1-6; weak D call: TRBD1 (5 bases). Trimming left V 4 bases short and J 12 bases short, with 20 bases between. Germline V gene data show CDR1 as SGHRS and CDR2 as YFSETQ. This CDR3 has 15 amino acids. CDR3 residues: CASSRDGELGVPLHF. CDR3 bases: TGCGCCAGCAGCCGGGACGGTGAATTGGGGGTACCCCTCCACTTT.

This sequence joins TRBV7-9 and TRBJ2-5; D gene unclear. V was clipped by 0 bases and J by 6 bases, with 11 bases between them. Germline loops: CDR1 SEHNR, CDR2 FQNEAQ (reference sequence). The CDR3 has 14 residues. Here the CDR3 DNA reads TGTGCCAGCAGCTTAGCCTCGGTTGGAAAGACCCAGTACTTC. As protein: CASSLASVGKTQYF.

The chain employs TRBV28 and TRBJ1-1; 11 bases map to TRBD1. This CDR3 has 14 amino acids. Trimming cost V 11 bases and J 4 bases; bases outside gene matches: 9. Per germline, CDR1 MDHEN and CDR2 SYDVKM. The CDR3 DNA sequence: TGTGCCGTTTGGACAGGGGGCAGGATCACTGAAGCTTTCTTT. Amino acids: CAVWTGGRITEAFF.

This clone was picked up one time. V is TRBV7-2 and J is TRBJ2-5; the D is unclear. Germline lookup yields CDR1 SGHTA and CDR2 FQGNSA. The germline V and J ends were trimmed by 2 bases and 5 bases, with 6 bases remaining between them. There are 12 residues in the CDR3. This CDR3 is CASSLTTETQYF. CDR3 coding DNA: TGTGCCAGCAGCTTAACAACGGAGACCCAGTACTTC.

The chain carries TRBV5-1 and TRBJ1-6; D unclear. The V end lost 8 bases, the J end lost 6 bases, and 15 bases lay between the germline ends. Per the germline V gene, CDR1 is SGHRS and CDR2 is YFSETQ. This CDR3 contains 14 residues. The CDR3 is CASGWGGGNSPLHF. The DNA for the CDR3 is TGCGCCAGTGGTTGGGGAGGCGGTAATTCACCCCTCCACTTT.

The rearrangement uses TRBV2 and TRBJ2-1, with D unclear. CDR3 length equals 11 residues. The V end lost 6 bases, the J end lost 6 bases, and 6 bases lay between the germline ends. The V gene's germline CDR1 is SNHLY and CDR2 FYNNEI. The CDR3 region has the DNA TGTGCCAGCAGGGACCTCAATGAGCAGTTCTTC. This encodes CASRDLNEQFF. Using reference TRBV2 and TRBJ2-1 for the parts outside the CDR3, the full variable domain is EPEVTQTPSHQVTQMGQEVILRCVPISNHLYFYWYRQILGQKVEFLVSFYNNEISEKSEIFDDQFSVERPDGSNFTLKIRSTKLEDSAMYFCASRDLNEQFFGPGTRLTVL.

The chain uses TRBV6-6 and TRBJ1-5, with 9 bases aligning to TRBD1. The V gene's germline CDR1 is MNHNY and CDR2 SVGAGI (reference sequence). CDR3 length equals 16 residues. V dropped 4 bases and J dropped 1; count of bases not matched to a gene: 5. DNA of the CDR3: TGTGCCAGCAGTTCCGGGACAGGGTTGAGCAATCAGCCCCAGCATTTT. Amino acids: CASSSGTGLSNQPQHF.